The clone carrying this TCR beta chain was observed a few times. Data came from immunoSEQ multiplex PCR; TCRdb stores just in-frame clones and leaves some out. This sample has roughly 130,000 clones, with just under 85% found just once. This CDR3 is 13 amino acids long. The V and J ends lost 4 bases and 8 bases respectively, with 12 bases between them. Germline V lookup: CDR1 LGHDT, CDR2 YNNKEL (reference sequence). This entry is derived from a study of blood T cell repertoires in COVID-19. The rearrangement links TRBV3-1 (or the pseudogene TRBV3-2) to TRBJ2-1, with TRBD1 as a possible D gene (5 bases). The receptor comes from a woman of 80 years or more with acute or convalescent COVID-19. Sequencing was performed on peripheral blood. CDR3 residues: CASSRQGEHEQFF. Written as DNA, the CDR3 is TGTGCCAGCAGCCGACAAGGGGAACATGAGCAGTTCTTC.